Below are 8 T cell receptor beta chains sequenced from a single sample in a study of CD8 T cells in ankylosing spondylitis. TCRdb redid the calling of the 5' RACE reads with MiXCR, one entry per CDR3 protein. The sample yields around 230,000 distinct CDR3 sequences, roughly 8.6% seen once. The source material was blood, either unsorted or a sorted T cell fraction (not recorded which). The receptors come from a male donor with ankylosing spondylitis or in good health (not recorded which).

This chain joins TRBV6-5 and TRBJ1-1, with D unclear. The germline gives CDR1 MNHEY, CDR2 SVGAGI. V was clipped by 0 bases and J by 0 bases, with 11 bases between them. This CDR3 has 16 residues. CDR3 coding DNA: TGTGCCAGCAGTTACTCGATGAACATCATGAACACTGAAGCTTTCTTT. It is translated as CASSYSMNIMNTEAFF.

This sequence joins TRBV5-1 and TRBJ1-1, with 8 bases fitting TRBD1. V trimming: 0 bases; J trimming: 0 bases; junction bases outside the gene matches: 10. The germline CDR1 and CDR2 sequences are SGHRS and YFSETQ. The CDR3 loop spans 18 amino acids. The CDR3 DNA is TGCGCCAGCAGCTTGGGTCAGGTACGGGACAGGATGAACACTGAAGCTTTCTTT. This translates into CASSLGQVRDRMNTEAFF.

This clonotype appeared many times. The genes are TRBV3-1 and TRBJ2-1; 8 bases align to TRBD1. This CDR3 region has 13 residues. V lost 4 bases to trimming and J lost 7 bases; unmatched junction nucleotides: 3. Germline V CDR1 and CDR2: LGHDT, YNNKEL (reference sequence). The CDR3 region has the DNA TGTGCCAGCAGCCTGACAGGGGCGAATGAGCAGTTCTTC. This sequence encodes CASSLTGANEQFF.

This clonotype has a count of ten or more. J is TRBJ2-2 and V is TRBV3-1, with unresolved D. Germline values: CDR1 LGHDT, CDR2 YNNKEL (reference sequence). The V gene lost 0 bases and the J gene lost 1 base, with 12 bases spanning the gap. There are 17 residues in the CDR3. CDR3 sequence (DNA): TGTGCCAGCAGCCAAGAATTGAGGCTCAGGAACACCGGGGAGCTGTTTTTT. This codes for CASSQELRLRNTGELFF.

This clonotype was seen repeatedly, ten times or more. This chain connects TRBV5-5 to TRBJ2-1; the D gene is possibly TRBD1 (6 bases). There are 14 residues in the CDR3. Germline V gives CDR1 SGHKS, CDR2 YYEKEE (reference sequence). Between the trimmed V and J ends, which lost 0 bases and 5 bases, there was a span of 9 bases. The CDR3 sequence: CASSLEGVNNEQFF. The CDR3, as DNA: TGTGCCAGCAGCTTGGAGGGGGTTAACAATGAGCAGTTCTTC.

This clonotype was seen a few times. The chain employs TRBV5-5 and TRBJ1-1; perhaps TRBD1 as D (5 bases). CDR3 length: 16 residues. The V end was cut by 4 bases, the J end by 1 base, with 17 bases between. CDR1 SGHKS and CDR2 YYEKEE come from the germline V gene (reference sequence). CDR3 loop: CASSEPQGIENTEAFF. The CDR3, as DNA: TGTGCCAGCAGCGAGCCCCAGGGAATTGAGAACACTGAAGCTTTCTTT.

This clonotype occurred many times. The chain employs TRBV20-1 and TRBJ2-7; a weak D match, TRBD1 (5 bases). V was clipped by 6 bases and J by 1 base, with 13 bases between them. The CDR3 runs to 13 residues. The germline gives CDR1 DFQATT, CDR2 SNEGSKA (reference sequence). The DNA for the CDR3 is TGCAGTGCCGTTGGGGCGCAGTCCTACGAGCAGTACTTC. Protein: CSAVGAQSYEQYF.

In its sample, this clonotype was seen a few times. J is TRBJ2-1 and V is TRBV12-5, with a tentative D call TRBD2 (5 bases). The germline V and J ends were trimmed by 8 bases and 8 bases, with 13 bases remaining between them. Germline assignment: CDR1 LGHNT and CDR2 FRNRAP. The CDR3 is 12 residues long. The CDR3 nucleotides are TGTGCTAGTCATGGAGGTAAAGATGAGCAGTTCTTC. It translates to CASHGGKDEQFF.